This TCR beta chain was sequenced for a study of blood T cells in healthy people across ages. Alongside a J-beta primer mix, a sample-barcoded 5' primer served in a second PCR lasting roughly 6 to 11 cycles. One entry per CDR3 protein results from TCRdb running MiXCR on the 5' RACE reads. Of 700,000 to 850,000 distinct CDR3 sequences in the sample, around half are singletons; the top ten hold roughly 37%. The CDR3 length is 15 residues. Per the germline V gene, CDR1 is SGHDT and CDR2 is YYEEEE. V gave up 4 bases and J gave up 11 bases, with 23 bases separating them. The people who gave samples were healthy Caucasians from Russia, aged about 6 to 100. Ten milliliters of peripheral blood were drawn from each donor into EDTA-treated tubes. This clonotype was seen a handful of times.

Material: blood. The clonotype was recovered from an elderly man in good health. The rearrangement joins TRBV5-6 to TRBJ2-3; D may match TRBD1 or TRBD2 (5 bases each). In DNA, the CDR3 is TGTGCCAGCAGCGGGGCCCTTGGGGGAGCCGCGAAGCAGTATTTT. Its protein product is CASSGALGGAAKQYF.